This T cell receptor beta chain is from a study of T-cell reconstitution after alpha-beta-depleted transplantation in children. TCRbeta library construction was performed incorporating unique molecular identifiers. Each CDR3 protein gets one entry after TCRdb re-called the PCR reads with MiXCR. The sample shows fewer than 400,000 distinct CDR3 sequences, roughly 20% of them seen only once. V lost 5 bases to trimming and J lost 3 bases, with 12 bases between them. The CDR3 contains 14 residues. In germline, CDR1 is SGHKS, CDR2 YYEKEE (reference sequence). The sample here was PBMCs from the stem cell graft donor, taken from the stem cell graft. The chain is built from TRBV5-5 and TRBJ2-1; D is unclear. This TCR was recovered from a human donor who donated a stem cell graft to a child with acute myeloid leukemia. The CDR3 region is CASSYEADYNEQFF. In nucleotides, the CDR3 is TGTGCCAGCAGTTATGAGGCAGACTACAATGAGCAGTTCTTC.